This passage covers 32 T cell receptor beta chains from one sample sequenced in a study of T cell responses to AZD1222 COVID-19 vaccine. The assay was immunoSEQ multiplex PCR, and TCRdb's table has in-frame clones only and misses some. This table has approximately 97,000 clones, about 90% appearing once. This specimen was peripheral blood, taken on day 0 of AZD1222 vaccination. The receptors originated from an adult in good health.

The chain carries TRBV5-6 and TRBJ2-3; D ambiguous. Germline CDR1 is SGHDT and CDR2 is YYEEEE. The ends were cut back, 0 bases at V and 1 base at J, with 6 bases in the middle. This CDR3 region has 14 residues. The DNA for the CDR3 is TGTGCCAGCAGCTTGGTAGCAGGCACAGATACGCAGTATTTT. Amino acids: CASSLVAGTDTQYF.

This clone came up once. The chain is built from TRBV7-6 and TRBJ2-7; a weak D match, TRBD1 (5 bases). V lost 0 bases, J lost 1 base, and 10 bases lay in between. Germline CDR1 reads SGHVS; CDR2 reads FNYEAQ. The CDR3 sequence is 15 residues long. The CDR3 is CASSLAGVRSYEQYF. CDR3 coding DNA: TGTGCCAGCAGCTTAGCAGGGGTAAGATCCTACGAGCAGTACTTC.

This clone was found once. This chain joins TRBV5-5 and TRBJ2-7; 7 bases are a match to TRBD1. With 5 bases clipped from V and 4 bases from J, the junction kept 9 bases outside the gene matches. This CDR3 contains 14 residues. Germline V gene lookup returns CDR1 SGHKS and CDR2 YYEKEE (reference sequence). This chain's CDR3 is CASRSGQTGYEQYF. CDR3 nucleotides: TGTGCCAGCAGGTCGGGACAGACCGGATACGAGCAGTACTTC.

The chain uses TRBV3-1 (or the pseudogene TRBV3-2) and TRBJ2-7, with 7 bases aligning to TRBD2. This CDR3 spans 17 amino acids. Germline-derived CDR1 and CDR2 are LGHDT and YNNKEL (reference sequence). V lost 10 bases and J lost 0; bases outside the gene matches: 18. CDR3 in DNA: TGTGCCACCCAAAGAGACGCGGGGGTCACCCTCTCCTACGAGCAGTACTTC. This translates into CATQRDAGVTLSYEQYF.

The rearrangement joins TRBV5-1 to TRBJ1-2; D unresolved. Germline lookup yields CDR1 SGHRS and CDR2 YFSETQ. V lost 3 bases and J lost 4, with 13 bases in between. The CDR3 spans 14 residues. The CDR3 bases are TGCGCCAGCAGCTCTACAGACGGGAGCTATGGCTACACCTTC. Translation gives CASSSTDGSYGYTF.

The chain employs TRBV4-1 and TRBJ2-6; D is unclear. Deletions cut 4 bases from V and 2 bases from J, with 9 bases between. This CDR3 is built from 15 residues. Germline loops: CDR1 MGHRA, CDR2 YSYEKL. CDR3 in amino acids: CASSPPPPGANVLTF. The CDR3 DNA reads TGCGCCAGCAGCCCCCCACCCCCTGGGGCCAACGTCCTGACTTTC.

This chain connects TRBV7-9 to TRBJ1-6, with D possibly TRBD1 on 5 matching bases. The CDR3 sequence is 15 residues long. Trimming shortened V by 5 bases and J by 10 bases, and 18 bases separated the two germline ends. CDR1 is SEHNR, CDR2 FQNEAQ, per germline (reference sequence). The CDR3 DNA follows: TGTGCCAGCAGCCGGGACCTTTCGTTGGACTCACCCCTCCACTTT. This gives the protein CASSRDLSLDSPLHF.

In this sample, this clone turned up once. The chain uses TRBV27 and TRBJ2-1, with 10 bases that match TRBD2. V trimming: 2 bases; J trimming: 8 bases; junction bases outside the gene matches: 9. Germline assignment: CDR1 MNHEY and CDR2 SMNVEV (reference sequence). The CDR3 sequence is 16 residues long. The CDR3 nucleotides read TGTGCCAGCAGTTTAGTGCCTAGCGGGAGTATTTATGAGCAGTTCTTC. Protein product: CASSLVPSGSIYEQFF.

The genes are TRBV25-1 and TRBJ1-2; possible D gene TRBD1, 6 bases. The germline CDR1 and CDR2 sequences are MGHDK and SYGVNS. V lost 6 bases and J lost 6, with 23 bases in between. This CDR3 contains 16 residues. The DNA for the CDR3 is TGTGCCAGCAGGACGGGGATAGGACAACCAGGGGATGGCTACACCTTC. Amino acid sequence: CASRTGIGQPGDGYTF.

The genes are TRBV27 and TRBJ1-5; no reliable D call. Trimming shortened V by 1 base and J by 2 bases, and 12 bases separated the two germline ends. Germline V gives CDR1 MNHEY, CDR2 SMNVEV (reference sequence). The CDR3 extends over 16 amino acids. CDR3 in DNA: TGTGCCAGCAGTTTATGGGCCCGATTTGGCAATCAGCCCCAGCATTTT. Translated, it gives CASSLWARFGNQPQHF.

V and J are TRBV11-2 and TRBJ2-1, with D possibly TRBD1 on 6 matching bases. Trimming shortened V by 1 base and J by 6 bases, and 7 bases separated the two germline ends. CDR3 length: 13 amino acids. Germline V gene lookup returns CDR1 SGHAT and CDR2 FQNNGV. The CDR3 loop reads CASSLVGANEQFF. In nucleotides, the CDR3 is TGTGCCAGCAGCTTAGTGGGGGCCAATGAGCAGTTCTTC. The variable domain in full, with the rest retrieved from reference TRBV11-2 and TRBJ2-1, is EAGVAQSPRYKIIEKRQSVAFWCNPISGHATLYWYQQILGQGPKLLIQFQNNGVVDDSQLPKDRFSAERLKGVDSTLKIQPAKLEDSAVYLCASSLVGANEQFFGPGTRLTVL.

In this sample, this clone turned up once. The V gene is TRBV11-2, the J gene TRBJ1-1, with D uncertain. Germline loops: CDR1 SGHAT, CDR2 FQNNGV. The V and J ends lost 5 bases and 5 bases respectively, with 12 bases between them. The CDR3 is 13 residues long. In DNA form, the CDR3 reads TGTGCCAGCAGCAAAAGGCAGGAGACTGAAGCTTTCTTT. It encodes CASSKRQETEAFF.

CDR3: CASSSSSTRGDTEAFF. Written as DNA, the CDR3 is TGCGCCAGCAGCTCTTCATCTACGCGGGGTGACACTGAAGCTTTCTTT. The chain has TRBV4-3 and TRBJ1-1; the D is unclear. Trimming pared 5 bases from V and 3 bases from J, leaving 19 bases between. Germline CDR1 and CDR2: LGHNA and YSLEER. CDR3 length: 16 residues.

The V and J genes are TRBV28 and TRBJ2-7; 10 bases map to TRBD1. With V trimmed by 6 bases and J by 5 bases, 7 bases remained unmatched. The CDR3 has 14 amino acids. Germline loops: CDR1 MDHEN, CDR2 SYDVKM. CDR3 sequence reads: CASRSGQGTDEQYF. In DNA, the CDR3 is TGTGCCAGCAGGTCGGGACAGGGGACGGACGAGCAGTACTTC.

This rearrangement joins TRBV4-2 to TRBJ2-7, with 8 bases lining up with TRBD2. The V and J ends lost 6 bases and 4 bases, in that order; junction bases with no gene match: 14. Per the germline V gene, CDR1 is LGHNA and CDR2 is YNFKEQ. The length of the CDR3 is 16 residues. In DNA form, the CDR3 reads TGTGCCAGCAGAGGATTCGGGAGGGGTAATTGGTACGAGCAGTACTTC. The encoded protein is CASRGFGRGNWYEQYF.

The chain joins TRBV9 to TRBJ2-2; possible D gene TRBD2, 5 bases. Germline assignment: CDR1 SGDLS and CDR2 YYNGEE. CDR3 length: 15 amino acids. V lost 0 bases and J lost 5, with 11 bases in between. CDR3 in amino acids: CASSVAAGLTGELFF. The CDR3 bases are TGTGCCAGCAGCGTAGCGGCGGGCCTAACCGGGGAGCTGTTTTTT. Filled out from reference TRBV9 and TRBJ2-2, the complete variable domain reads DSGVTQTPKHLITATGQRVTLRCSPRSGDLSVYWYQQSLDQGLQFLIQYYNGEERAKGNILERFSAQQFPDLHSELNLSSLELGDSALYFCASSVAAGLTGELFFGEGSRLTVL.

V gene TRBV30 combines with J gene TRBJ1-1; D possibly corresponds to TRBD1 (6 bases). The CDR3 spans 15 residues. Germline assignment: CDR1 GTSNPN and CDR2 SVGIG (reference sequence). For the CDR3, the DNA is TGTGCTGCCGACCCGACAGGCGGTCTTTCGGCTGAAGCTTTCTTT. It yields the protein CAADPTGGLSAEAFF. The variable domain in full, completed from reference TRBV30 and TRBJ1-1, reads SQTIHQWPATLVQPVGSPLSLECTVEGTSNPNLYWYRQAAGRGLQLLFYSVGIGQISSEVPQNLSASRPQDRQFILSSKKLLLSDSGFYLCAADPTGGLSAEAFFGQGTRLTVV.

This sequence joins TRBV19 and TRBJ2-1, with 8 nucleotides matching TRBD2. Trimming removed 4 bases from V and 6 bases from J; junction bases left unmatched: 2. Germline V gives CDR1 LNHDA, CDR2 SQIVND (reference sequence). CDR3 size: 13 residues. The CDR3: CASSKREPNEQFF. CDR3 nucleotide sequence: TGTGCCAGTAGTAAGCGGGAGCCCAATGAGCAGTTCTTC.

This rearrangement joins TRBV5-5 to TRBJ1-1, with D possibly TRBD1 on 6 matching bases. Germline CDR1 and CDR2: SGHKS and YYEKEE (reference sequence). V was trimmed by 0 bases and J by 3 bases, leaving 9 bases between them. The CDR3 is 14 residues long. In DNA form, the CDR3 reads TGTGCCAGCAGCTTGGTAAGGGGGGACACTGAAGCTTTCTTT. Protein product: CASSLVRGDTEAFF. Drawing the rest from reference TRBV5-5 and TRBJ1-1, the complete variable domain is DAGVTQSPTHLIKTRGQQVTLRCSPISGHKSVSWYQQVLGQGPQFIFQYYEKEERGRGNFPDRFSARQFPNYSSELNVNALLLGDSALYLCASSLVRGDTEAFFGQGTRLTVV.

The CDR3 here is CASSLTDNSNQPQHF. For the CDR3, the DNA is TGTGCCAGCAGCTTAACCGATAATAGCAATCAGCCCCAGCATTTT. The rearrangement links TRBV7-9 to TRBJ1-5; no clear D. V was clipped by 2 bases and J by 0 bases, with 8 bases between them. Per the germline V gene, CDR1 is SEHNR and CDR2 is FQNEAQ (reference sequence). CDR3 length: 15 amino acids.

The genes are TRBV19 and TRBJ2-3, with 11 positions matching TRBD1. The germline V gene encodes CDR1 LNHDA and CDR2 SQIVND (reference sequence). The CDR3 has 15 amino acids. J lost 2 bases, V lost 6 bases, and 4 bases had no gene match. The CDR3 region is CASRGQGVVTDTQYF. CDR3 coding DNA: TGTGCCAGTAGGGGACAGGGGGTCGTCACAGATACGCAGTATTTT. The entire variable domain, with the rest obtained from reference TRBV19 and TRBJ2-3, is as follows: DGGITQSPKYLFRKEGQNVTLSCEQNLNHDAMYWYRQDPGQGLRLIYYSQIVNDFQKGDIAEGYSVSREKKESFPLTVTSAQKNPTAFYLCASRGQGVVTDTQYFGPGTRLTVL.

The chain carries TRBV14 and TRBJ2-2, with TRBD2 as a possible D gene (5 bases). The germline V and J ends were trimmed by 0 bases and 2 bases, with 19 bases remaining between them. CDR1 is SGHDN and CDR2 is FVKESK in the germline V gene. CDR3 length: 19 amino acids. CDR3 DNA sequence: TGTGCCAGCAGCCAAGAAATAGGCGCGGGCCTAACTAACACCGGGGAGCTGTTTTTT. It yields the protein CASSQEIGAGLTNTGELFF. Supplemented by reference TRBV14 and TRBJ2-2, the full variable domain reads EAGVTQFPSHSVIEKGQTVTLRCDPISGHDNLYWYRRVMGKEIKFLLHFVKESKQDESGMPNNRFLAERTGGTYSTLKVQPAELEDSGVYFCASSQEIGAGLTNTGELFFGEGSRLTVL.

As for this clone: In the same sample, other DNA sequences code for this CDR3. The chain carries TRBV6-5 and TRBJ1-5; D is uncertain. Deletions cut 7 bases from V and 1 base from J, with 11 bases between. The CDR3 is 14 residues long. Germline V gene lookup returns CDR1 MNHEY and CDR2 SVGAGI. The CDR3 bases are TGTGCCAGCAATCCGACGGGGAGCAATCAGCCCCAGCATTTT. Translation: CASNPTGSNQPQHF.

The chain uses TRBV18 and TRBJ2-1; a weak D match, TRBD2 (6 bases). Trimming left V 6 bases short and J 4 bases short, with 19 bases between. This CDR3 is 16 amino acids long. CDR1 and CDR2 from the germline V gene are KGHSH and LQKENI. CDR3 residues: CASSSTRGTPYNEQFF. The CDR3 nucleotides read TGTGCCAGCTCCTCAACCCGCGGGACCCCATACAATGAGCAGTTCTTC.

The chain joins TRBV5-8 to TRBJ1-4; D is uncertain. V was pared by 4 bases and J by 8 bases, with 12 bases between. Germline loops: CDR1 SGHTS, CDR2 YDEGEE. CDR3 length: 13 amino acids. For the CDR3, the DNA is TGTGCCAGCAGCAGGGAGGAGAGAGAAAAACTGTTTTTT. Amino acid sequence: CASSREEREKLFF.

The rearrangement joins TRBV7-2 to TRBJ2-2, with TRBD1 matching 8 bases. Trimming at V came to 4 bases and at J to 4 bases, leaving 8 bases not matched to a gene. Germline V gene lookup returns CDR1 SGHTA and CDR2 FQGNSA. The CDR3 is 16 amino acids. Written as DNA, the CDR3 is TGTGCCAGCAGCTCCTGGCAGGGGGCGGGCACCGGGGAGCTGTTTTTT. As protein: CASSSWQGAGTGELFF.

The chain carries TRBV19 and TRBJ1-5; D may be TRBD1 (6 bases). Germline values: CDR1 LNHDA, CDR2 SQIVND (reference sequence). Deletions cut 6 bases from V and 0 bases from J, with 15 bases between. The CDR3 runs 16 residues. For the CDR3, the DNA is TGTGCCAGTAGGACCACACAGGGTTTTAGCAATCAGCCCCAGCATTTT. It is translated as CASRTTQGFSNQPQHF.

This CDR3 is CASSLVPARRTDTQYF. The CDR3 DNA is TGCGCCAGCAGCTTGGTTCCCGCCCGGCGGACAGATACGCAGTATTTT. V is TRBV5-1 and J is TRBJ2-3; D remains ambiguous. Looked up from germline, CDR1 is SGHRS and CDR2 is YFSETQ. This CDR3 is built from 16 residues. Trimming took 0 bases from V and 3 from J, leaving 14 bases between them.

J is TRBJ1-6 and V is TRBV3-1 (or the pseudogene TRBV3-2); a possible D gene is TRBD1 (6 bases). CDR3 length: 17 residues. Trimming pared 1 base from V and 5 bases from J, leaving 15 bases between. Germline loops: CDR1 LGHDT, CDR2 YNNKEL (reference sequence). CDR3 protein: CASSQVGGRTDNSPLHF. The CDR3 DNA sequence: TGTGCCAGCAGCCAAGTGGGGGGAAGGACAGATAATTCACCCCTCCACTTT.

The chain combines TRBV25-1 with TRBJ2-6; D ambiguous. The germline V gene encodes CDR1 MGHDK and CDR2 SYGVNS. The V end lost 6 bases, the J end lost 0 bases, and 15 bases lay between the germline ends. The CDR3 is 17 amino acids. CDR3 DNA sequence: TGTGCCAGCAGCCAGGTAGGGCTGAACTCTGGGGCCAACGTCCTGACTTTC. This codes for CASSQVGLNSGANVLTF.

This clone was detected once. V usage is TRBV6-1 and J usage is TRBJ1-5; D is unresolved. Germline V lookup: CDR1 MNHNS, CDR2 SASEGT. This CDR3 has 14 amino acids. V was shortened by 0 bases and J by 7 bases, with 10 bases between the two germline ends. The CDR3 DNA follows: TGTGCCAGCAGTGAAGCTCGTAGGCGGCAGCCCCAGCATTTT. Translation: CASSEARRRQPQHF.

This chain uses TRBV14 with TRBJ2-5, with 8 nucleotides matching TRBD2. Germline CDR1 is SGHDN and CDR2 is FVKESK. The CDR3 runs to 17 residues. V lost 0 bases to trimming and J lost 4 bases; unmatched junction nucleotides: 10. The CDR3 loop is CASSQEVLGTRGETQYF. The CDR3 nucleotides read TGTGCCAGCAGCCAAGAAGTTCTCGGGACTAGGGGAGAGACCCAGTACTTC.